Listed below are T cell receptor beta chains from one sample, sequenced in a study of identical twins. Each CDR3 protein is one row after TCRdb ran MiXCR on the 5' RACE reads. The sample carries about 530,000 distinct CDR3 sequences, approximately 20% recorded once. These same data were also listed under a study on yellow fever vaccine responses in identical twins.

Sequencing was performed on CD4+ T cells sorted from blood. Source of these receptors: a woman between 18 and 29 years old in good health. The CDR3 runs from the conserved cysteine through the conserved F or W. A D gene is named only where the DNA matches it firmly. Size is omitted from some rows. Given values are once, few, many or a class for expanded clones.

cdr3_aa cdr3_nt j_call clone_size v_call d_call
CASSSRLGATTGEQYF TGTGCCAGCAGTTCTCGCCTGGGGGCAACAACGGGAGAGCAGTACTTC TRBJ2-7 NA TRBV6-5 NA
CASRRAGVLGGEQFF TGTGCCAGCAGGAGAGCGGGAGTTTTAGGCGGTGAGCAGTTCTTC TRBJ2-1 NA TRBV6-1 TRBD2
CASSVEADTGELFF TGTGCCAGCAGCGTAGAAGCGGACACCGGGGAGCTGTTTTTT TRBJ2-2 few TRBV9 NA
CASRTTALNTEAFF TGTGCCAGCCGCACGACAGCCCTAAACACTGAAGCTTTCTTT TRBJ1-1 NA TRBV27 NA
CASSRAWQSSGNTIYF TGTGCCAGCAGCCGAGCCTGGCAGAGCTCTGGAAACACCATATATTTT TRBJ1-3 NA TRBV7-7 NA
CATSRDDYEQYF TGTGCCACCAGCAGAGACGATTACGAGCAGTACTTC TRBJ2-7 few TRBV15 NA
CASRPGLAPQETQYF TGCGCCAGCAGGCCGGGACTAGCGCCTCAAGAGACCCAGTACTTC TRBJ2-5 NA TRBV12-3/TRBV12-4 TRBD2
CASSPVGTAYGYTF TGTGCCAGCAGCCCTGTGGGGACAGCCTATGGCTACACCTTC TRBJ1-2 NA TRBV11-2 TRBD1
CASSLFGDTYEQYF TGTGCCAGCAGCCTCTTCGGTGATACCTACGAGCAGTACTTC TRBJ2-7 NA TRBV7-3 NA
CASRRRDSNEQFF TGCGCCAGCAGGAGGAGAGATTCTAATGAGCAGTTCTTC TRBJ2-1 few TRBV5-1 NA
CASSQVSGIGSGANVLTF TGCGCCAGCAGCCAAGTATCAGGGATAGGCTCTGGGGCCAACGTCCTGACTTTC TRBJ2-6 NA TRBV4-1 NA
CASRPGTSVETQYF TGTGCCAGCAGACCCGGGACTAGCGTAGAGACCCAGTACTTC TRBJ2-5 NA TRBV12-3/TRBV12-4 TRBD2
CASSRFRGQTEAFF TGTGCCAGCAGCCGCTTCCGGGGACAAACTGAAGCTTTCTTT TRBJ1-1 NA TRBV7-8 NA
CAISELETSGSYNEQFF TGTGCCATCAGTGAGTTAGAGACTAGCGGCAGTTACAATGAGCAGTTCTTC TRBJ2-1 NA TRBV10-3 TRBD2
CASSLGDGGGNSPLHF TGTGCCAGCAGCTTAGGGGATGGGGGGGGTAATTCACCCCTCCACTTT TRBJ1-6 few TRBV7-8 NA
CASSPGQGNRQPQHF TGCGCCAGCAGCCCGGGACAGGGAAATCGTCAGCCCCAGCATTTT TRBJ1-5 NA TRBV4-1 TRBD1
CSGTGLATIGDTQYF TGCAGCGGTACCGGACTAGCAACTATCGGAGATACGCAGTATTTT TRBJ2-3 many TRBV29-1 TRBD2
CASAAGWDETQYF TGTGCCAGCGCGGCAGGGTGGGACGAGACCCAGTACTTC TRBJ2-5 few TRBV2 NA
CASSLAFGQGNEQFF TGCGCCAGCAGCTTGGCCTTTGGACAGGGGAATGAGCAGTTCTTC TRBJ2-1 few TRBV5-1 TRBD1
CASSPPSGGFTDTQYF TGTGCCAGCAGTCCGCCTAGCGGGGGTTTTACAGATACGCAGTATTTT TRBJ2-3 few TRBV7-8 TRBD2
CSVRHSAKYNEQFF TGCAGCGTCCGACATAGCGCGAAATACAATGAGCAGTTCTTC TRBJ2-1 NA TRBV29-1 NA
CASSGGAVGANTGELFF TGTGCCAGCAGCGGTGGAGCCGTGGGGGCGAACACCGGGGAGCTGTTTTTT TRBJ2-2 few TRBV9 NA
CASSLWREANEQFF TGTGCCAGCAGTTTATGGCGGGAGGCGAATGAGCAGTTCTTC TRBJ2-1 few TRBV12-3/TRBV12-4 TRBD2
CSASIADRSPDTQYF TGCAGTGCTAGCATAGCGGACAGATCCCCAGATACGCAGTATTTT TRBJ2-3 NA TRBV20-1 NA
CAIKLAGEVDTQYF TGTGCCATCAAGCTAGCGGGGGAGGTAGATACGCAGTATTTT TRBJ2-3 NA TRBV10-3 TRBD2
CASSSLGGTDTQYF TGCGCCAGCAGCTCACTGGGGGGCACAGATACGCAGTATTTT TRBJ2-3 many TRBV5-1 NA